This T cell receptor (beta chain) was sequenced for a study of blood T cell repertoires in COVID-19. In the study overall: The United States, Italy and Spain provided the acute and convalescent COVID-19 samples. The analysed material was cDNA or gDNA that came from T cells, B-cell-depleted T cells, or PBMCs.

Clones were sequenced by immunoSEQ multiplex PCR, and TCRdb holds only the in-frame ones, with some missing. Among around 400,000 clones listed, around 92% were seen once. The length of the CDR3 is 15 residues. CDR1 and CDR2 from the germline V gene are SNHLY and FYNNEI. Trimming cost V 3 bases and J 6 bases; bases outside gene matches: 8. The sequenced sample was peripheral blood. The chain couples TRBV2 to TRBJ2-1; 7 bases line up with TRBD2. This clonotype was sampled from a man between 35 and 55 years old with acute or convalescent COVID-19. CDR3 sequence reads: CASSEVVGGGNEQFF. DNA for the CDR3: TGTGCCAGCAGTGAGGTTGTTGGGGGGGGCAATGAGCAGTTCTTC. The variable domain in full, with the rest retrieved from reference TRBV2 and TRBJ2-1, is EPEVTQTPSHQVTQMGQEVILRCVPISNHLYFYWYRQILGQKVEFLVSFYNNEISEKSEIFDDQFSVERPDGSNFTLKIRSTKLEDSAMYFCASSEVVGGGNEQFFGPGTRLTVL.